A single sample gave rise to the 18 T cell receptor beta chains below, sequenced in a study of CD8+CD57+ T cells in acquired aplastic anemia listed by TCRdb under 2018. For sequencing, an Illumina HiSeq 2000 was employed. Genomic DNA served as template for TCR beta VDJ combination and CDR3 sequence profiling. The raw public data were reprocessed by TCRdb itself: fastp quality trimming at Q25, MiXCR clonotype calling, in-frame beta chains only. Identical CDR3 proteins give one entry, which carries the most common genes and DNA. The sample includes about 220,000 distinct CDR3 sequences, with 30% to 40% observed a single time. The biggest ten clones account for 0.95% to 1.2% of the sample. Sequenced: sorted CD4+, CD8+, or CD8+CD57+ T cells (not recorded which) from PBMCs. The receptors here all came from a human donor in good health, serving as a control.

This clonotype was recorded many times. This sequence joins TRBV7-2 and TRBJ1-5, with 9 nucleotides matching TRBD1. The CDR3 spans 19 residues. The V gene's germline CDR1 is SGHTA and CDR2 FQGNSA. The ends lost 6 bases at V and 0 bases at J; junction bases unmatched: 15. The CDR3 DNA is TGTGCCAGCAGTCCCAATCGACAGGGGGGTTCACATAGCAATCAGCCCCAGCATTTT. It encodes CASSPNRQGGSHSNQPQHF.

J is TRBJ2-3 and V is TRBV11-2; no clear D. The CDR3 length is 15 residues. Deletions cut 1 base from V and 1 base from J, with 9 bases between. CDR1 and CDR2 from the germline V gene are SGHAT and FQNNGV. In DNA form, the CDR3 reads TGTGCCAGCAGCTTAGGTCATGGGGGCACAGATACGCAGTATTTT. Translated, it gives CASSLGHGGTDTQYF.

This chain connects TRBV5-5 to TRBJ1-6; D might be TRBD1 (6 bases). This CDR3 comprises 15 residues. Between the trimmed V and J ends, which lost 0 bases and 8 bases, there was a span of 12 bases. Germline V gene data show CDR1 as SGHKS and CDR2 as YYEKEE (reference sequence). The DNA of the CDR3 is TGTGCCAGCAGCTTGGCCGCTGGGGGCTATTCACCCCTCCACTTT. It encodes CASSLAAGGYSPLHF.

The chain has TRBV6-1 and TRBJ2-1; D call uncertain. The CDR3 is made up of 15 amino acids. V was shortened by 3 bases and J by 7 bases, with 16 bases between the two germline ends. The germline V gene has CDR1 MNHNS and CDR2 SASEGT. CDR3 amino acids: CASSDIRARRNEQFF. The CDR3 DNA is TGTGCCAGCAGTGATATAAGGGCGCGAAGGAATGAGCAGTTCTTC.

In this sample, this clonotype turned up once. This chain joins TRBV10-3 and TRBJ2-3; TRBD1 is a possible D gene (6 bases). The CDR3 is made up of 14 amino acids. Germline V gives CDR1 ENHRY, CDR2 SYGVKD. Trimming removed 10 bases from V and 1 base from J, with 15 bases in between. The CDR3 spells CATWGTSGTDTQYF. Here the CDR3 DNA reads TGTGCCACCTGGGGGACAAGCGGCACAGATACGCAGTATTTT.

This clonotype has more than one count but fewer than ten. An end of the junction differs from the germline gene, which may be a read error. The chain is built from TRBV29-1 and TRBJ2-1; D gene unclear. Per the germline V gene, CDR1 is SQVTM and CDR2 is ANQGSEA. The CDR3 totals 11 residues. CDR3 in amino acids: CSVGLYSEQFF. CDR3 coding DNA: TGCAGCGTTGGACTTTACAGTGAGCAGTTCTTC.

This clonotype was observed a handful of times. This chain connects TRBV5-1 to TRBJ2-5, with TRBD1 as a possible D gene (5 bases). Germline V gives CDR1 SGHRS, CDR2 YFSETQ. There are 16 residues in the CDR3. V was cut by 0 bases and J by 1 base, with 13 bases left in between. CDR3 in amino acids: CASSLEGPLVQETQYF. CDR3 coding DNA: TGCGCCAGCAGCTTGGAGGGGCCTTTAGTCCAAGAGACCCAGTACTTC.

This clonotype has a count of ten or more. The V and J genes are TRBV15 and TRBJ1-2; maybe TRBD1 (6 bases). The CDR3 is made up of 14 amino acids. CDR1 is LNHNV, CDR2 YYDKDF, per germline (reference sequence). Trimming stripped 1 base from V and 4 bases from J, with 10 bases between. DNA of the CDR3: TGTGCCACCAGCAGAGGGACAGCCAGCTATGGCTACACCTTC. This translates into CATSRGTASYGYTF.

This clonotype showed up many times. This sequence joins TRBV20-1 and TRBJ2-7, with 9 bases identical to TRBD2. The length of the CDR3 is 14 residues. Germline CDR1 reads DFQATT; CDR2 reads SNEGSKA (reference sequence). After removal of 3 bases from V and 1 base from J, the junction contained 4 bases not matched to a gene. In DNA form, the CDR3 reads TGCAGTGCTAGGTTCGCGGGAGGGTCCTACGAGCAGTACTTC. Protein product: CSARFAGGSYEQYF.

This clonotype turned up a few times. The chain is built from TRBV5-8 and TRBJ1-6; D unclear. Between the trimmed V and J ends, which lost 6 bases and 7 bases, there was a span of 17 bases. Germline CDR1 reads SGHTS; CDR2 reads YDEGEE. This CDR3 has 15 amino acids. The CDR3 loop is CASTQRGEINSPLHF. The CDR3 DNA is TGTGCCAGCACCCAACGCGGGGAGATAAATTCACCCCTCCACTTT.

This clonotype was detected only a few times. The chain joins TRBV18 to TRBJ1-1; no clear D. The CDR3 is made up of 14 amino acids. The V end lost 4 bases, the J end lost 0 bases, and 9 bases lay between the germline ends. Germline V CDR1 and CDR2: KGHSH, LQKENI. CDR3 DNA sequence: TGTGCCAGCTCACAACAGCTCATGAACACTGAAGCTTTCTTT. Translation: CASSQQLMNTEAFF.

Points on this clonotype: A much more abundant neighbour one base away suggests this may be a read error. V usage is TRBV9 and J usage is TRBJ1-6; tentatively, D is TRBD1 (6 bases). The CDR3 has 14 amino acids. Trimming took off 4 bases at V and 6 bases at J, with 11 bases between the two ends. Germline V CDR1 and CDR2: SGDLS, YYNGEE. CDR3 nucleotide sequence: TGTGCCAGCAGCCAGACAGGCCGTAATTCACCCCTCCACTTT. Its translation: CASSQTGRNSPLHF.

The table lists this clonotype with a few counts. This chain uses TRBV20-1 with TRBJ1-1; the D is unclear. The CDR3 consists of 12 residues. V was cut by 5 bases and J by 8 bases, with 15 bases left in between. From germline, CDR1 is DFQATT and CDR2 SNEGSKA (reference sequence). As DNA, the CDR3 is TGCAGTGCTTATAACCTCGGGCTGGAAGCTTTCTTT. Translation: CSAYNLGLEAFF.

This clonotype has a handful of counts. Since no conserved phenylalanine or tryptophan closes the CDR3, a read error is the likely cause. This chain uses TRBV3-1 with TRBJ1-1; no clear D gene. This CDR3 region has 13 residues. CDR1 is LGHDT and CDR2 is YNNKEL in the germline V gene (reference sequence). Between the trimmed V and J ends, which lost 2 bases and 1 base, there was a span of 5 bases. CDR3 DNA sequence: TGTGCCAGCAGCCAAATGGGGAACACTGAAGCTTTCCTT. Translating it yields CASSQMGNTEAFL.

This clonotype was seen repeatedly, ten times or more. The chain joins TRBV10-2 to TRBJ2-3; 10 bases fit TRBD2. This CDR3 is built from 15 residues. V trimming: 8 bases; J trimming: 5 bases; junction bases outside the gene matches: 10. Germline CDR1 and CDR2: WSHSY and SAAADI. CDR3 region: CASGSSGSGLDTQYF. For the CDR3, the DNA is TGCGCCAGCGGGTCTAGCGGGAGTGGGTTAGATACGCAGTATTTT.

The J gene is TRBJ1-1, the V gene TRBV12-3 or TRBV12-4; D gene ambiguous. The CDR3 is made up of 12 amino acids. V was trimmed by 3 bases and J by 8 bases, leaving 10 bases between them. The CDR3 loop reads CASSLFSVEAFF. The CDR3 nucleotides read TGTGCCAGCAGTTTGTTTTCGGTAGAAGCTTTCTTT.

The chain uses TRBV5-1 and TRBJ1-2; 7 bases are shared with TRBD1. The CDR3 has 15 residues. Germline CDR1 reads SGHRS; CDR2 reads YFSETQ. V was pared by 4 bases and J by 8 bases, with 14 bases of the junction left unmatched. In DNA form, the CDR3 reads TGCGCCAGCAGCCTAGGGGACAGACCCTCGGGGGGCTACACCTTC. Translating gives CASSLGDRPSGGYTF.

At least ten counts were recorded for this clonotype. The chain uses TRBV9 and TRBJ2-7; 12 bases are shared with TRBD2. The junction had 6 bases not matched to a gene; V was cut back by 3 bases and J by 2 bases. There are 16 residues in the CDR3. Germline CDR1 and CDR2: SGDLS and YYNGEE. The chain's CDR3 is CASSARLAGEPYEQYF. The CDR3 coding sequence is TGTGCCAGCAGCGCCCGACTAGCGGGGGAACCCTACGAGCAGTACTTC.